The TCR beta chain under discussion was sequenced for a study of T cell repertoires in cytomegalovirus infection. TCRdb fed the reads into MiXCR, producing one record per CDR3 protein. The sample shows 250,000 to 400,000 distinct CDR3 sequences, 25% of them seen only once. This clonotype was seen a handful of times. Its antigen remains unknown. The sequencing used cultured PBMCs, collected from culture after CMV antigen stimulation. This receptor was identified in a human donor in good health (CMV status not recorded). Some clones in this sample may be carry-over from other donors' samples.

CDR3 sequence: CAISESEGRGPRTEAFF. CDR3 DNA: TGTGCCATCAGTGAGTCGGAAGGCAGGGGGCCTAGGACTGAAGCTTTCTTT. The chain couples TRBV10-3 to TRBJ1-1; the match to TRBD1 covers 8 bases. Germline V lookup: CDR1 ENHRY, CDR2 SYGVKD. Germline trimming cut 0 bases from V and 5 bases from J; bases unmatched to any gene: 11. The CDR3 has 17 residues.